These T cell receptor beta chains were read from a single sample in a study of OX40 agonist ivuxolimab in advanced cancers. Only in-frame clones appear in the TCRdb table, and some are missing; sequencing was by immunoSEQ multiplex PCR. The sample carries 56,000 or so clones, over 80% recorded once. The sequencing here drew on CD4+ or CD8+ T cells sorted from blood, taken in a trial of the OX40 agonist ivuxolimab. Source of these receptors: an adult with an advanced solid tumor such as melanoma, head and neck, liver or kidney cancer. Both conserved end residues are part of each CDR3. The D gene is left open where the match is weak. Clone size appears in some rows only: once, few, many, or a class for an expanded clone.

J: TRBJ1-5
D: NA
size: NA
V: TRBV7-2
CDR3: CASSFLGGNQPQHF
DNA: TGTGCCAGCAGCTTTCTCGGGGGCAATCAGCCCCAGCATTTT

J: TRBJ2-7
D: NA
size: NA
V: TRBV30
CDR3: CAWNSGFYEQYF
DNA: TGTGCCTGGAATTCGGGCTTCTACGAGCAGTACTTC

J: TRBJ1-1
D: NA
size: NA
V: TRBV11-2
CDR3: CASSAHRNTEAFF
DNA: TGTGCCAGCAGCGCCCACAGAAACACTGAAGCTTTCTTT

J: TRBJ2-1
D: NA
size: NA
V: TRBV28
CDR3: CATTSGLVQFF
DNA: TGTGCCACCACTTCGGGGTTGGTGCAGTTCTTC

J: TRBJ2-1
D: NA
size: NA
V: TRBV28
CDR3: CASSFQKMGYNEQFF
DNA: TGTGCCAGCAGTTTCCAGAAGATGGGATACAATGAGCAGTTCTTC

J: TRBJ2-5
D: NA
size: NA
V: TRBV29-1
CDR3: CSVRGFGRAGGETQYF
DNA: TGCAGCGTTCGGGGCTTTGGACGGGCCGGCGGGGAGACCCAGTACTTC

J: TRBJ2-3
D: TRBD1
size: once
V: TRBV27
CDR3: CATLGGDRVDTQYF
DNA: TGTGCCACCCTAGGGGGTGACAGGGTTGATACGCAGTATTTT

J: TRBJ1-5
D: NA
size: few
V: TRBV7-9
CDR3: CASSAGTLNQPQHF
DNA: TGTGCCAGCAGCGCCGGGACCTTGAATCAGCCCCAGCATTTT

J: TRBJ2-2
D: TRBD1
size: NA
V: TRBV2
CDR3: CASTGTGLAGELFF
DNA: TGTGCCAGCACCGGGACAGGGTTAGCCGGGGAGCTGTTTTTT

J: TRBJ1-1
D: NA
size: NA
V: TRBV11-3
CDR3: CASSLIAEAFF
DNA: TGTGCCAGCAGCTTAATTGCTGAAGCTTTCTTT

J: TRBJ2-1
D: TRBD2
size: NA
V: TRBV7-3
CDR3: CASSLKASGNNEQFF
DNA: TGTGCCAGCAGCTTAAAGGCTAGCGGGAACAATGAGCAGTTCTTC

J: TRBJ2-2
D: TRBD1
size: NA
V: TRBV5-1
CDR3: CASSLGQGTNTGELFF
DNA: TGCGCCAGCAGCTTGGGACAGGGGACGAACACCGGGGAGCTGTTTTTT

J: TRBJ2-3
D: TRBD2
size: NA
V: TRBV7-9
CDR3: CASSLIATSGGAADTQYF
DNA: TGTGCCAGCAGCCTCATTGCTACTAGCGGGGGGGCCGCAGATACGCAGTATTTT

J: TRBJ1-6
D: NA
size: NA
V: TRBV19
CDR3: CASSMGGTVYNSPLHF
DNA: TGTGCCAGTAGTATGGGGGGGACCGTCTATAATTCACCCCTCCACTTT

J: TRBJ1-2
D: NA
size: NA
V: TRBV19
CDR3: CASSISDYGYTF
DNA: TGTGCCAGTAGTATATCGGACTATGGCTACACCTTC

J: TRBJ2-3
D: NA
size: NA
V: TRBV7-3
CDR3: CASSPNPVSTDTQYF
DNA: TGTGCCAGCAGCCCAAACCCAGTTAGCACAGATACGCAGTATTTT

J: TRBJ1-1
D: NA
size: NA
V: TRBV5-8
CDR3: CASSLGVGTGNTEAFF
DNA: TGTGCCAGCAGCTTGGGTGTTGGTACAGGGAACACTGAAGCTTTCTTT

J: TRBJ1-1
D: NA
size: once
V: TRBV11-1
CDR3: CASSLGSRTEAFF
DNA: TGTGCCAGCAGCTTAGGGTCCCGGACTGAAGCTTTCTTT

J: TRBJ1-1
D: NA
size: NA
V: TRBV7-2
CDR3: CASSSSGPYTEAFF
DNA: TGTGCCAGCAGCTCTTCGGGGCCCTACACTGAAGCTTTCTTT

J: TRBJ1-2
D: TRBD1
size: NA
V: TRBV6-6
CDR3: CASSSPDRGYGYTF
DNA: TGTGCCAGCAGTTCGCCGGACAGGGGCTATGGCTACACCTTC

J: TRBJ2-6
D: TRBD1
size: NA
V: TRBV10-3
CDR3: CAISDPRRQGTGANVLTF
DNA: TGTGCCATCAGTGACCCTCGAAGACAGGGGACTGGGGCCAACGTCCTGACTTTC

J: TRBJ2-1
D: NA
size: NA
V: TRBV6-5
CDR3: CASRRDTSYNEQFF
DNA: TGTGCCAGCAGGAGGGACACTTCCTACAATGAGCAGTTCTTC

J: TRBJ2-3
D: TRBD2
size: NA
V: TRBV5-1
CDR3: CASSIPASGGGREDTQYF
DNA: TGCGCCAGCAGCATTCCGGCAAGCGGGGGGGGCCGGGAAGATACGCAGTATTTT

J: TRBJ2-4
D: NA
size: NA
V: TRBV4-3
CDR3: CASSPGNIQYF
DNA: TGCGCCAGCAGCCCAGGGAACATTCAGTACTTC

J: TRBJ2-3
D: NA
size: NA
V: TRBV11-3
CDR3: CASGEGYTQYF
DNA: TGTGCCAGTGGCGAGGGGTATACGCAGTATTTT

J: TRBJ1-1
D: NA
size: NA
V: TRBV27
CDR3: CASSYGQLEAFF
DNA: TGTGCCAGCAGTTATGGACAGTTGGAAGCTTTCTTT